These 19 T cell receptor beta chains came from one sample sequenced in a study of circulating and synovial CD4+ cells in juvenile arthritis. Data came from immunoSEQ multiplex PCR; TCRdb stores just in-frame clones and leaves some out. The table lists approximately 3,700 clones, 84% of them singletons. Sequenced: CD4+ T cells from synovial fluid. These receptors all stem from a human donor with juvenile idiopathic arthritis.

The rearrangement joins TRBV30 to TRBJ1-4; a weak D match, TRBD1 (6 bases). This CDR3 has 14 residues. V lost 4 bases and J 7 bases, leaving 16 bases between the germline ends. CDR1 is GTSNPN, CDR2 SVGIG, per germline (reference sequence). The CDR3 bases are TGTGCCTGGAACCGCCAGGGGATGGGTGAAAAACTGTTTTTT. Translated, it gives CAWNRQGMGEKLFF.

The CDR3 sequence is CASSLEPREKLFF. CDR3 DNA: TGTGCCAGCTCCCTGGAGCCCCGTGAAAAACTGTTTTTT. The chain joins TRBV18 to TRBJ1-4; no firm D call. CDR1 is KGHSH and CDR2 is LQKENI in the germline V gene. V shed 6 bases and J shed 7 bases, with 12 bases lying between them. This CDR3 has 13 amino acids.

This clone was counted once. This CDR3 reads CASSTGTGGPNNYGYTF. DNA for the CDR3: TGTGCCAGTAGTACCGGGACAGGGGGGCCGAATAACTATGGCTACACCTTC. The V gene is TRBV19, the J gene TRBJ1-2; TRBD1 aligns across 11 bases. Germline loops: CDR1 LNHDA, CDR2 SQIVND (reference sequence). V dropped 4 bases and J dropped 1; count of bases not matched to a gene: 8. CDR3 size: 17 residues.

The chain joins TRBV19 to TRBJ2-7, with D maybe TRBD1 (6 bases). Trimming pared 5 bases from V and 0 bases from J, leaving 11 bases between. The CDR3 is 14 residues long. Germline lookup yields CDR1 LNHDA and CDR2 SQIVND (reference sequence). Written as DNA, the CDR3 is TGTGCCAGTAGTCAGGGGTCCCACTCCTACGAGCAGTACTTC. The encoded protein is CASSQGSHSYEQYF.

This CDR3 is CSAVSLAKNIQYF. For the CDR3, the DNA is TGCAGCGCTGTGAGTCTTGCCAAAAACATTCAGTACTTC. The chain links TRBV29-1 to TRBJ2-4; D is unclear. CDR3 length equals 13 residues. CDR1 and CDR2 from the germline V gene are SQVTM and ANQGSEA. The germline V and J ends were trimmed by 7 bases and 1 base, with 11 bases remaining between them.

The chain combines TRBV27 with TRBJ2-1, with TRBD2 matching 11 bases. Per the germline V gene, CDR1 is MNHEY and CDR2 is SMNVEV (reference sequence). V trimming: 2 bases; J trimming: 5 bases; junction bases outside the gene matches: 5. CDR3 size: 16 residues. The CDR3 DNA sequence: TGTGCCAGCAGTTTACCTGTAGCGGGGGGGCACAATGAGCAGTTCTTC. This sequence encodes CASSLPVAGGHNEQFF.

The CDR3 DNA reads TGTGCCAGCAGCCCTTTTTCCCTTCTGAACACTGAAGCTTTCTTT. It specifies CASSPFSLLNTEAFF. The chain employs TRBV6-6 and TRBJ1-1; D remains ambiguous. V was cut by 6 bases and J by 0 bases, with 14 bases left in between. Germline V gives CDR1 MNHNY, CDR2 SVGAGI (reference sequence). The CDR3 sequence is 15 residues long.

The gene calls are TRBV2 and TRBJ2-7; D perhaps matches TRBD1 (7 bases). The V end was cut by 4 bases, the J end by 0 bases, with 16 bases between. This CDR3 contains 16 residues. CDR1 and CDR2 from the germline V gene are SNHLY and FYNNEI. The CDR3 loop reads CASSGGRTGSSYEQYF. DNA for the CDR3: TGTGCCAGCAGTGGAGGGAGGACAGGAAGCTCCTACGAGCAGTACTTC.

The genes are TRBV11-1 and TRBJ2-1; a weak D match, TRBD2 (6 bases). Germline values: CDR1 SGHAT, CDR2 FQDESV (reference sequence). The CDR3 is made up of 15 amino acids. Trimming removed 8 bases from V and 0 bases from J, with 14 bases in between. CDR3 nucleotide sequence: TGTGCCAGCTGGCGGGAAAAAGCCTCCTACAATGAGCAGTTCTTC. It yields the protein CASWREKASYNEQFF.

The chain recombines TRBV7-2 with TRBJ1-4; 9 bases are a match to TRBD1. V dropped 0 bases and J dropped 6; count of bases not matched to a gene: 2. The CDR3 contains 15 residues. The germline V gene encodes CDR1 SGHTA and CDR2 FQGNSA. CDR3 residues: CASSLAGQGHEKLFF. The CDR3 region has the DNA TGTGCCAGCAGCTTAGCGGGACAGGGACATGAAAAACTGTTTTTT.

The CDR3 protein is CASSLRGGARNNEQFF. CDR3 coding DNA: TGTGCCAGCAGCTTAAGAGGGGGGGCCAGAAACAATGAGCAGTTCTTC. The V gene is TRBV7-9, the J gene TRBJ2-1; D is perhaps TRBD2 (7 bases). V was clipped by 2 bases and J by 5 bases, with 16 bases between them. Germline V gives CDR1 SEHNR, CDR2 FQNEAQ (reference sequence). The CDR3 sequence is 16 residues long.

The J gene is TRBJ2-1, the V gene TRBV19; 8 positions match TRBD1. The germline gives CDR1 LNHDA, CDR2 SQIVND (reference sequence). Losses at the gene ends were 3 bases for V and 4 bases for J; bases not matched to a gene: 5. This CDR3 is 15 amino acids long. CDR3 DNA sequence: TGTGCCAGTAGTATCTCGGACAGGGAATACAATGAGCAGTTCTTC. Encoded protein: CASSISDREYNEQFF.

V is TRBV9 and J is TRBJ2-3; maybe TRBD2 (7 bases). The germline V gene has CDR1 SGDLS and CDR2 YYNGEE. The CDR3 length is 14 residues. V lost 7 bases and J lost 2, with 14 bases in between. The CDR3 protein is CASGGGRHTDTQYF. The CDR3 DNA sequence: TGTGCCAGCGGGGGCGGGAGACACACAGATACGCAGTATTTT.

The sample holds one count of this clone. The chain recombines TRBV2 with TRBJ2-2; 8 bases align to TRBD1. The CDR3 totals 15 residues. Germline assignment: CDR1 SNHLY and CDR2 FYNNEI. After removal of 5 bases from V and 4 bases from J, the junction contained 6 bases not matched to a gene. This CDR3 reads CASSRDRGLTGELFF. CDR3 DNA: TGTGCCAGCAGTAGAGACAGGGGACTCACCGGGGAGCTGTTTTTT.

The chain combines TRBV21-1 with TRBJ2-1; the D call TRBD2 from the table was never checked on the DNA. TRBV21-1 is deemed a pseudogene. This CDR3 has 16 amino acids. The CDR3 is CASSKGPLDSYNEQFF. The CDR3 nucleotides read TGTGCCAGCAGCAAAGGGCCACTAGACTCCTACAATGAGCAGTTCTTC.

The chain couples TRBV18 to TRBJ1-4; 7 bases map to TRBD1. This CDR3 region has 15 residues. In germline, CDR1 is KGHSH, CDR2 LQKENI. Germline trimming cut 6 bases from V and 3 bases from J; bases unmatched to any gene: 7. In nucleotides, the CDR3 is TGTGCCAGCTCGCTGACCGGGACAGCTAATGAAAAACTGTTTTTT. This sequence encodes CASSLTGTANEKLFF.

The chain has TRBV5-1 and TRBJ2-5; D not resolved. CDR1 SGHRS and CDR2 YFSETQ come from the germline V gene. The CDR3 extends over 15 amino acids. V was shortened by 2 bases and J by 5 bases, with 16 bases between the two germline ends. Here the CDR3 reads CASSFSSRLQETQYF. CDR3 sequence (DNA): TGCGCCAGCAGCTTCTCCTCCAGATTGCAGGAGACCCAGTACTTC.

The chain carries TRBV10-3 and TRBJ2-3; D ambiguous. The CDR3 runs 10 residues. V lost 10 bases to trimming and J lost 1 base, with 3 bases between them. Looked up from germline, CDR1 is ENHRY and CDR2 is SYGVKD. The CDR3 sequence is CATGTDTQYF. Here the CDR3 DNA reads TGTGCCACGGGCACAGATACGCAGTATTTT.

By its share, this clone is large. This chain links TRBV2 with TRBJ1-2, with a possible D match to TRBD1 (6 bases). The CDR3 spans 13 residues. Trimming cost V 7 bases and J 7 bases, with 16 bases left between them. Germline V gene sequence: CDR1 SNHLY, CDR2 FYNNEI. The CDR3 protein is CASKRQVSGGYTF. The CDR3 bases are TGTGCCAGCAAACGACAGGTCTCTGGTGGCTACACCTTC.